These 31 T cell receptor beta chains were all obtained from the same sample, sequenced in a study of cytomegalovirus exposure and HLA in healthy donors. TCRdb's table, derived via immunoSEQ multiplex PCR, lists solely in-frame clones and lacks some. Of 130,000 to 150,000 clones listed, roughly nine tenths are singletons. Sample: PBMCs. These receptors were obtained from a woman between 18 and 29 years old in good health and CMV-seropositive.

The CDR3 DNA sequence: TGTGCCAGCAGTTTGCAGGGTTTTGGTCAGCCCCAGCATTTT. It translates to CASSLQGFGQPQHF. The J gene is TRBJ1-5, the V gene TRBV27; tentative D call: TRBD1 (5 bases). Trimming took off 3 bases at V and 6 bases at J, with 12 bases between the two ends. The germline gives CDR1 MNHEY, CDR2 SMNVEV (reference sequence). This CDR3 contains 14 residues.

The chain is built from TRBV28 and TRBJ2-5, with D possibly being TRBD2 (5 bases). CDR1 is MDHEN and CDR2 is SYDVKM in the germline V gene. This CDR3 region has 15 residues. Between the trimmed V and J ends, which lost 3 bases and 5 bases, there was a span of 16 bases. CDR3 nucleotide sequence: TGTGCCAGCAGTTTCCTAGCCACTCTAGGGGAGACCCAGTACTTC. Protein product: CASSFLATLGETQYF.

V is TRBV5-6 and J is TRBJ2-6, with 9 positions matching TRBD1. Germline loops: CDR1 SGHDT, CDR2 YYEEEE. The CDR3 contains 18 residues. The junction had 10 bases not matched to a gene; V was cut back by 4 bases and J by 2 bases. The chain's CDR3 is CASSPRDREDTGANVLTF. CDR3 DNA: TGTGCCAGCAGCCCTCGGGACAGGGAGGATACTGGGGCCAACGTCCTGACTTTC.

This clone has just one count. The CDR3 is CASSQNSGPQFF. The CDR3 DNA reads as TGCGCCAGCAGCCAGAACTCGGGTCCCCAGTTTTTT. The chain carries TRBV4-1 and TRBJ1-4, with D uncertain. V dropped 3 bases and J dropped 16 bases, with 15 bases sitting between them. The V gene's germline CDR1 is MGHRA and CDR2 YSYEKL. The CDR3 covers 12 residues.

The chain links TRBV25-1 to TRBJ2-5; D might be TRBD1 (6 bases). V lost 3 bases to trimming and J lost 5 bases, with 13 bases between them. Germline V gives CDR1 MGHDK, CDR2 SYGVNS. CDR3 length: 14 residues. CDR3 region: CASSDPTGYETQYF. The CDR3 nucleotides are TGTGCCAGCAGTGACCCCACAGGGTACGAGACCCAGTACTTC.

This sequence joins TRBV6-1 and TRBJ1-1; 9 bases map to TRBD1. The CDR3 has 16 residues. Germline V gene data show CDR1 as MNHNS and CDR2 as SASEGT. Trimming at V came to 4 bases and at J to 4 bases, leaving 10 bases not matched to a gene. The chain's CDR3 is CASSARRTGEGTEAFF. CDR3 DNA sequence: TGTGCCAGCAGTGCACGTAGGACAGGGGAAGGCACTGAAGCTTTCTTT.

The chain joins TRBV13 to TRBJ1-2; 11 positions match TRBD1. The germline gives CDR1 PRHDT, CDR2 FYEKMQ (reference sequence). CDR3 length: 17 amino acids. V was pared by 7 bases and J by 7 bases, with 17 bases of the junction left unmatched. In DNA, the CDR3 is TGTGCCAGCACCTCCTTCGGGGAAGGACAGGGGGCGGGTGGCTACACCTTC. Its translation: CASTSFGEGQGAGGYTF.

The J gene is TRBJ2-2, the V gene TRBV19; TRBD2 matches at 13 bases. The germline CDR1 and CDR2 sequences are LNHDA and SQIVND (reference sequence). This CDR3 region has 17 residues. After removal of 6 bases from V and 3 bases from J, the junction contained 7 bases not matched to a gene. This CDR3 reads CASRTTSGGADTGELFF. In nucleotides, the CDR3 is TGTGCCAGTAGGACCACTAGCGGGGGGGCGGACACCGGGGAGCTGTTTTTT.

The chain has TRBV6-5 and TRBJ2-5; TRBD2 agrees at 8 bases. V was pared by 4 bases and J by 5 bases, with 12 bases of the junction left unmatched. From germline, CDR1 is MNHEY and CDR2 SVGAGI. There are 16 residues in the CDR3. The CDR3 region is CASSSLGAGARETQYF. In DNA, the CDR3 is TGTGCCAGCAGTTCCTTAGGAGCGGGGGCTAGGGAGACCCAGTACTTC.

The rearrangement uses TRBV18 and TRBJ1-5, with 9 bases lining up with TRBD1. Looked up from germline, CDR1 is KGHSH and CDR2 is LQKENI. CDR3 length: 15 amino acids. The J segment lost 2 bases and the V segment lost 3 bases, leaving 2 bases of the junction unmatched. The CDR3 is CASSPRTGGNQPQHF. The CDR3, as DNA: TGTGCCAGCTCACCGAGGACAGGGGGCAATCAGCCCCAGCATTTT.

The CDR3 reads CAWRDIASTDTQYF. DNA for the CDR3: TGTGCCTGGAGGGACATAGCTAGCACAGATACGCAGTATTTT. The chain links TRBV30 to TRBJ2-3; D possibly corresponds to TRBD1 (5 bases). This CDR3 region has 14 residues. V was clipped by 3 bases and J by 0 bases, with 10 bases between them. Per the germline V gene, CDR1 is GTSNPN and CDR2 is SVGIG (reference sequence).

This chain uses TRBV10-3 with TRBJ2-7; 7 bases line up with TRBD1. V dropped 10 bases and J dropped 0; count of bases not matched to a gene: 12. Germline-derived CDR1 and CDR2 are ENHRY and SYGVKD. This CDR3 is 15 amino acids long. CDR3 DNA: TGTGCCACCCGAGGATCTGGACAGGCCTCCTACGAGCAGTACTTC. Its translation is CATRGSGQASYEQYF.

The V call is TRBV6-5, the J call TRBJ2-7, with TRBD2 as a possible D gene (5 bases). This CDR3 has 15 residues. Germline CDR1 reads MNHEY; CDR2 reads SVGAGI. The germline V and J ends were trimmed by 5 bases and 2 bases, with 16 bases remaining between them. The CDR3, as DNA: TGTGCCAGCAGTCTACGTTCCCTGGGAGCCTACGAGCAGTACTTC. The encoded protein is CASSLRSLGAYEQYF.

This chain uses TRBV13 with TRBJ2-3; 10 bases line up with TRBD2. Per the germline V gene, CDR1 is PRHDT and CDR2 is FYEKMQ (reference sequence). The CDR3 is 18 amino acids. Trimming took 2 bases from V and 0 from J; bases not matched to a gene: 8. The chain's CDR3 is CASSLRLAGGGSTDTQYF. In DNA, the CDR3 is TGTGCCAGCAGCTTACGGTTAGCGGGGGGCGGGAGCACAGATACGCAGTATTTT.

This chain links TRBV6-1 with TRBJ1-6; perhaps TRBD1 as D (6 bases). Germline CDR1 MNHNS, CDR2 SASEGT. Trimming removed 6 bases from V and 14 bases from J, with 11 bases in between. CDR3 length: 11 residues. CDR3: CASRARGTLHF. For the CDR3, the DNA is TGTGCCAGCAGGGCAAGGGGGACCCTCCACTTT.

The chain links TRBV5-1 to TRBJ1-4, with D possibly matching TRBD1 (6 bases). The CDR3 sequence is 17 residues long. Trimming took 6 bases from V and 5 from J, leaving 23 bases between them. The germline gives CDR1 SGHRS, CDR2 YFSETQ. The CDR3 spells CASTRYPGGQQNEKLFF. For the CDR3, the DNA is TGCGCCAGCACCCGATACCCAGGCGGACAGCAAAATGAAAAACTGTTTTTT.

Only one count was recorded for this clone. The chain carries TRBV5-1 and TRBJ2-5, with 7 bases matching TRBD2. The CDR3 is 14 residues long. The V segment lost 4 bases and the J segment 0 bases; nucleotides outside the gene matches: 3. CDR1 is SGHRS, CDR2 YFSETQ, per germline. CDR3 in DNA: TGCGCCAGCAGCCATGGGACTAACCAAGAGACCCAGTACTTC. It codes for CASSHGTNQETQYF.

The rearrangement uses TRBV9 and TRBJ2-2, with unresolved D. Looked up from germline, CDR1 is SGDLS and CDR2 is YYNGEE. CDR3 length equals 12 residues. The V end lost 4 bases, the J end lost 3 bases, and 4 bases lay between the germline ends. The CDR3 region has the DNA TGTGCCAGCAGCCCCTACACCGGGGAGCTGTTTTTT. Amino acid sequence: CASSPYTGELFF.

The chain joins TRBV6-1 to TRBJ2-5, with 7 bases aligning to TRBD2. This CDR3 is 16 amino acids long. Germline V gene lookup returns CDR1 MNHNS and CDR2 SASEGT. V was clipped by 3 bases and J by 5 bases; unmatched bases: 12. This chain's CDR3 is CASSDVGGGLGETQYF. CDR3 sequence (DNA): TGTGCCAGCAGTGACGTGGGGGGGGGTTTGGGCGAGACCCAGTACTTC.

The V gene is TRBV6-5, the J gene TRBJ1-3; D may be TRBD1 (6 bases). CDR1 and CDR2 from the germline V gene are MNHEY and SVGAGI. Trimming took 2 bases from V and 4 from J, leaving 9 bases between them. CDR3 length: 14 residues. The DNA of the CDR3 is TGTGCCAGCAGTTACCGGACAGTAGGAAACACCATATATTTT. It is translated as CASSYRTVGNTIYF.

The CDR3 DNA reads TGCGCCAGCGCGACTAGCGGGGTACAGAGGGAGACCCAGTACTTC. Its translation: CASATSGVQRETQYF. V is TRBV5-1 and J is TRBJ2-5, with 11 bases aligning to TRBD2. The CDR3 consists of 15 residues. CDR1 and CDR2 from the germline V gene are SGHRS and YFSETQ. The junction had 10 bases not matched to a gene; V was cut back by 7 bases and J by 5 bases.

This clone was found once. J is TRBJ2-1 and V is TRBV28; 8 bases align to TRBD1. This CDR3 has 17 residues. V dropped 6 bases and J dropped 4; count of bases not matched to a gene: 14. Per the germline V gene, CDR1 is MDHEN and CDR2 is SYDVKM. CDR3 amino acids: CASRSNPRDRPYNEQFF. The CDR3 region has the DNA TGTGCCAGCAGATCAAACCCCCGGGACAGGCCGTACAATGAGCAGTTCTTC.

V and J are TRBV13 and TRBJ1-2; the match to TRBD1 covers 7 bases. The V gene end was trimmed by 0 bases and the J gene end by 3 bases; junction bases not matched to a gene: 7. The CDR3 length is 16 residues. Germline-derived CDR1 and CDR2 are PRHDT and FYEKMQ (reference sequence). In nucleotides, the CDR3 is TGTGCCAGCAGCTTAGGGGGACAGCCCTCGGACTATGGCTACACCTTC. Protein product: CASSLGGQPSDYGYTF.

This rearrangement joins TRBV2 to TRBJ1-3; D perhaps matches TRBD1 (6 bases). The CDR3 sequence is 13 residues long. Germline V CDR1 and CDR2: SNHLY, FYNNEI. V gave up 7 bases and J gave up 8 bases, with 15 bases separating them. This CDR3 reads CASTTGNMDTIYF. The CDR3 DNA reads TGTGCCAGCACCACAGGGAATATGGACACCATATATTTT.

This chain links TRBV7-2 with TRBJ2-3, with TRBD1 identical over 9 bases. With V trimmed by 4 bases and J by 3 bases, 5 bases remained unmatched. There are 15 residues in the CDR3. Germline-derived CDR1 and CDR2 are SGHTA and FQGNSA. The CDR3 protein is CASSSGTGRTDTQYF. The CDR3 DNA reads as TGTGCCAGCAGCTCCGGGACAGGGAGGACAGATACGCAGTATTTT.

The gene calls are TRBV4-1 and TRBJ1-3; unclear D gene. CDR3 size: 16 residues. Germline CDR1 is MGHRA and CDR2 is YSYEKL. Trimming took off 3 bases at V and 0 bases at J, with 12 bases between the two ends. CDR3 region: CASSQYFSGSGNTIYF. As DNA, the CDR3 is TGCGCCAGCAGCCAGTACTTTAGTGGCTCTGGAAACACCATATATTTT.

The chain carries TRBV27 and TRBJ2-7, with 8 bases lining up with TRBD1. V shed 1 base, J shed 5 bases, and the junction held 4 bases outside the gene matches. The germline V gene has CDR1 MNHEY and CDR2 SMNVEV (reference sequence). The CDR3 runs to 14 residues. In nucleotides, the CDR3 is TGTGCCAGCAGTTTATACCAGGGGGCCGACGAGCAGTACTTC. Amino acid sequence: CASSLYQGADEQYF.

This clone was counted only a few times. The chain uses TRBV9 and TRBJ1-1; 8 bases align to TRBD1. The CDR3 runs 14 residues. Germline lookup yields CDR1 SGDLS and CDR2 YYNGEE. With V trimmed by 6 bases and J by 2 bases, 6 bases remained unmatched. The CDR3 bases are TGTGCCAGCACCAGGGACAGGCAAAACACTGAAGCTTTCTTT. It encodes CASTRDRQNTEAFF.

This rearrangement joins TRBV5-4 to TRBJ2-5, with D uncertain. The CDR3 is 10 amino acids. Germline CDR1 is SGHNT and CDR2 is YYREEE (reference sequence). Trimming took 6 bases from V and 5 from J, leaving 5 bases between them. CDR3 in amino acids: CASTRETQYF. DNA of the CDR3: TGTGCCAGCACCCGGGAGACCCAGTACTTC.

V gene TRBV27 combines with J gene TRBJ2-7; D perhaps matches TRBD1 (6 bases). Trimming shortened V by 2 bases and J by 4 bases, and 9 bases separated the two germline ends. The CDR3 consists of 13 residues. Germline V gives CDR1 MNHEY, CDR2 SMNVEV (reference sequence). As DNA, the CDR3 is TGTGCCAGCAGTTTAAACAGGGTGTACGAGCAGTACTTC. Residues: CASSLNRVYEQYF.

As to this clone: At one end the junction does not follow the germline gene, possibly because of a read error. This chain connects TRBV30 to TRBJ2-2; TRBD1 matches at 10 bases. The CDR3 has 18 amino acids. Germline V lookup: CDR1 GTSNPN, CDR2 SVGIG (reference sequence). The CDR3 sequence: CARSPPGQGLLRTGELFF. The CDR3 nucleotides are TGTGCCCGGAGTCCCCCGGGACAGGGGTTGCTACGCACCGGGGAGCTGTTTTTT.